This T cell receptor (beta chain) derives from a study of T cells in Graves' hyperthyroidism and ophthalmopathy. Findings and caveats of the study: In the analysis, a 13 V-J model separated ophthalmopathy from stable hyperthyroidism. Within blood appeared most thyroid clonotypes that had expanded above 0.001. Ophthalmopathy was model-predicted a median about 6 months pre-onset.

Germline CDR1 MGHRA, CDR2 YSYEKL. Trimming took 1 base from V and 5 from J; bases not matched to a gene: 2. The CDR3 has 14 amino acids. This clonotype was counted only a few times. Its antigen is still unknown. The authors took PBMCs from 8.5 to 10 ml fresh peripheral blood. Amplification yielded TCR beta CDR3 regions, with RNA transcripts as the source. The HTBI primer set served for first-round RT-PCR of the TCR CDR3. TCRdb re-derived calls from the multiplex PCR reads in MiXCR, one entry per CDR3 protein. The table records under 400,000 distinct CDR3 sequences, 20% to 25% of them present only once. The TCR originated in a woman between 45 and 65 years old with Graves' hyperthyroidism. Sequencing input: blood. The chain is built from TRBV4-1 and TRBJ2-1; 7 bases line up with TRBD2. In nucleotides, the CDR3 is TGCGCCAGCAGCCAAGTCGGGACTAACAATGAGCAGTTCTTC. This codes for CASSQVGTNNEQFF.